One and the same sample provided the 26 T cell receptor beta chains below, sequenced in a study of shared clonotypes between healthy human individuals. Sequencing used immunoSEQ multiplex PCR; TCRdb keeps in-frame clones, though not all of them. This table holds fewer than 1 million clones, approximately 97% found once. It was CD45RO-negative cells, positively selected for CCR7, that made up naive CD8 cells, with terminally differentiated effector memory CD45RA+ cells excluded. Sample: naive CD8+ T cells sorted from blood. The source of these receptors is a man aged 25-40 years in good health.

This chain links TRBV11-2 with TRBJ2-1; D might be TRBD2 (6 bases). This CDR3 spans 15 amino acids. The germline V and J ends were trimmed by 4 bases and 11 bases, with 21 bases remaining between them. The germline gives CDR1 SGHAT, CDR2 FQNNGV. The CDR3: CASSSHQRAGVQQFF. CDR3 nucleotide sequence: TGTGCCAGCAGCTCACATCAGCGGGCCGGTGTTCAGCAGTTCTTC.

The V gene is TRBV15, the J gene TRBJ2-1; D is undetermined. This CDR3 region has 14 residues. The germline V gene encodes CDR1 LNHNV and CDR2 YYDKDF (reference sequence). V was cut by 0 bases and J by 5 bases, with 8 bases left in between. Here the CDR3 reads CATSREGYNNEQFF. The CDR3 coding sequence is TGTGCCACCAGCAGAGAAGGTTACAACAATGAGCAGTTCTTC. Variable domain in full (rest from reference TRBV15 and TRBJ2-1): DAMVIQNPRYQVTQFGKPVTLSCSQTLNHNVMYWYQQKSSQAPKLLFHYYDKDFNNEADTPDNFQSRRPNTSFCFLDIRSPGLGDTAMYLCATSREGYNNEQFFGPGTRLTVL.

J is TRBJ2-7 and V is TRBV28; D may correspond to TRBD1 or TRBD2 (6 bases each). The CDR3 has 16 amino acids. Trimming cost V 4 bases and J 4 bases, with 20 bases left between them. Germline lookup yields CDR1 MDHEN and CDR2 SYDVKM. As DNA, the CDR3 is TGTGCCAGCAGTTCACCTAGGAGGGGGGAGTCGTACGAGCAGTACTTC. Translated: CASSSPRRGESYEQYF.

This clone was observed a handful of times. As DNA, the CDR3 is TGTGCCAGCAGCTCCAGGACTAGCGGGAGTAAGGATGAGCAGTTCTTC. It translates to CASSSRTSGSKDEQFF. V and J are TRBV13 and TRBJ2-1; 13 nucleotides match TRBD2. Germline V gene sequence: CDR1 PRHDT, CDR2 FYEKMQ (reference sequence). The CDR3 spans 16 residues. J gave up 8 bases and V 4 bases, and 8 bases lay outside the gene matches.

This clone appeared a single time. The chain is built from TRBV29-1 and TRBJ2-1, with 10 bases aligning to TRBD2. The CDR3 length is 21 residues. The V and J ends lost 3 bases and 4 bases, in that order; junction bases with no gene match: 24. Per the germline V gene, CDR1 is SQVTM and CDR2 is ANQGSEA. The CDR3 sequence: CSVEAVSLETSGFSQYNEQFF. The CDR3 nucleotides are TGCAGCGTTGAGGCCGTTTCGTTGGAGACTAGCGGGTTTTCCCAATACAATGAGCAGTTCTTC.

This chain joins TRBV7-9 and TRBJ1-1; D not certain. The CDR3 is 14 amino acids. Between the trimmed V and J ends, which lost 3 bases and 2 bases, there was a span of 10 bases. CDR1 and CDR2 from the germline V gene are SEHNR and FQNEAQ (reference sequence). The CDR3 DNA is TGTGCCAGCAGCTTCACAGAGTCAAACACTGAAGCTTTCTTT. As protein: CASSFTESNTEAFF. The full variable domain, rest sourced from reference TRBV7-9 and TRBJ1-1, is DTGVSQNPRHKITKRGQNVTFRCDPISEHNRLYWYRQTLGQGPEFLTYFQNEAQLEKSRLLSDRFSAERPKGSFSTLEIQRTEQGDSAMYLCASSFTESNTEAFFGQGTRLTVV.

This clone occurred once. The V gene is TRBV9, the J gene TRBJ2-5; 7 bases match TRBD1. Germline trimming cut 0 bases from V and 3 bases from J; bases unmatched to any gene: 2. From germline, CDR1 is SGDLS and CDR2 YYNGEE. The CDR3 is made up of 14 amino acids. CDR3 DNA: TGTGCCAGCAGCGTAGAAACAGGGGAAGAGACCCAGTACTTC. Its translation: CASSVETGEETQYF.

The chain recombines TRBV7-8 with TRBJ1-5; no clear D gene. The CDR3 contains 17 residues. V lost 1 base, J lost 0 bases, and 13 bases lay in between. Germline assignment: CDR1 SGHVS and CDR2 FQNEAQ. CDR3 DNA: TGTGCCAGCAGCTTAGGTTTAGGAGGGCGTAGCAATCAGCCCCAGCATTTT. Encoded protein: CASSLGLGGRSNQPQHF.

The V and J genes are TRBV4-1 and TRBJ1-1; the D gene is possibly TRBD1 (6 bases). The V gene's germline CDR1 is MGHRA and CDR2 YSYEKL. This CDR3 is 14 amino acids long. With 4 bases removed from V and 1 base from J, the gap between germline ends came to 10 bases. CDR3 nucleotide sequence: TGCGCCAGCAGCCTGGGACAACCGAACACTGAAGCTTTCTTT. Translation: CASSLGQPNTEAFF.

This chain links TRBV28 with TRBJ2-1, with D perhaps matching TRBD1 or TRBD2 (5 bases each). This CDR3 comprises 16 residues. Germline assignment: CDR1 MDHEN and CDR2 SYDVKM. Trimming took off 10 bases at V and 8 bases at J, with 27 bases between the two ends. CDR3 residues: CATSDRGVPLVDEQFF. The CDR3 DNA sequence: TGTGCCACCTCAGACAGAGGGGTCCCCCTTGTGGATGAGCAGTTCTTC.

J is TRBJ2-5 and V is TRBV11-2; 10 bases match TRBD2. CDR3 size: 17 residues. From germline, CDR1 is SGHAT and CDR2 FQNNGV. J was trimmed by 1 base and V by 0 bases; bases with no gene match: 5. For the CDR3, the DNA is TGTGCCAGCAGCTTAGAGGGTCTAGCGGGAGTCCAAGAGACCCAGTACTTC. Its translation: CASSLEGLAGVQETQYF.

The J gene is TRBJ2-1, the V gene TRBV27; either TRBD1 or TRBD2 may fit D (7 bases each). In germline, CDR1 is MNHEY, CDR2 SMNVEV (reference sequence). This CDR3 has 14 amino acids. V lost 6 bases and J lost 5, with 14 bases in between. DNA for the CDR3: TGTGCCAGCAGGTACCAGGGGGGGAACAATGAGCAGTTCTTC. Amino acid sequence: CASRYQGGNNEQFF.

The V and J genes are TRBV4-1 and TRBJ2-1, with 9 bases matching TRBD2. Trimming cost V 0 bases and J 4 bases; bases outside gene matches: 10. The CDR3 sequence is 18 residues long. Germline lookup yields CDR1 MGHRA and CDR2 YSYEKL. The chain's CDR3 is CASSQENPFAGGYNEQFF. Written as DNA, the CDR3 is TGCGCCAGCAGCCAAGAGAATCCCTTTGCGGGAGGGTACAATGAGCAGTTCTTC.

This chain connects TRBV5-1 to TRBJ2-1, with 11 bases fitting TRBD2. The CDR3 runs to 21 residues. Germline V CDR1 and CDR2: SGHRS, YFSETQ. Trimming at V came to 2 bases and at J to 1 base, leaving 17 bases not matched to a gene. The CDR3, as DNA: TGCGCCAGCAGCTTAGAGGTCCCGGGACTAGCGGTCCGAGGGTCCTACAATGAGCAGTTCTTC. The encoded protein is CASSLEVPGLAVRGSYNEQFF.

The V call is TRBV4-1, the J call TRBJ2-1; 9 positions match TRBD2. The germline V gene has CDR1 MGHRA and CDR2 YSYEKL. The V and J ends lost 2 bases and 4 bases, in that order; junction bases with no gene match: 3. This CDR3 region has 15 residues. For the CDR3, the DNA is TGCGCCAGCAGCCAAATAGCGGGAGAGTACAATGAGCAGTTCTTC. Translated, it gives CASSQIAGEYNEQFF.

The V call is TRBV13, the J call TRBJ2-3, with D perhaps given as TRBD1 or TRBD2 (5 bases each). Germline-derived CDR1 and CDR2 are PRHDT and FYEKMQ (reference sequence). The V end was cut by 7 bases, the J end by 5 bases, with 19 bases between. The CDR3 contains 15 residues. The CDR3 sequence is CASISTGLSGDTQYF. In nucleotides, the CDR3 is TGTGCCAGCATCTCGACGGGGCTCAGCGGAGATACGCAGTATTTT. Filled out from reference TRBV13 and TRBJ2-3, the complete variable domain reads AAGVIQSPRHLIKEKRETATLKCYPIPRHDTVYWYQQGPGQDPQFLISFYEKMQSDKGSIPDRFSAQQFSDYHSELNMSSLELGDSALYFCASISTGLSGDTQYFGPGTRLTVL.

In nucleotides, the CDR3 is TGCGCCAGCTACAGGGGGGTAAACACTGAAGCTTTCTTT. This sequence encodes CASYRGVNTEAFF. The chain uses TRBV10-2 and TRBJ1-1; 8 nucleotides line up with TRBD1. Germline V gene sequence: CDR1 WSHSY, CDR2 SAAADI. This CDR3 spans 13 amino acids. Trimming took 8 bases from V and 2 from J; bases not matched to a gene: 4.

The DNA for the CDR3 is TGCGCCAGCAGCCAAGATGTGGCACTCCGGGGGCCCCAGCATTTT. This sequence encodes CASSQDVALRGPQHF. This chain joins TRBV4-1 and TRBJ1-5; D remains ambiguous. V was shortened by 0 bases and J by 9 bases, with 15 bases between the two germline ends. Germline loops: CDR1 MGHRA, CDR2 YSYEKL. This CDR3 spans 15 amino acids.

The chain recombines TRBV20-1 with TRBJ1-2, with D unclear. Trimming stripped 2 bases from V and 5 bases from J, with 6 bases between. Germline-derived CDR1 and CDR2 are DFQATT and SNEGSKA (reference sequence). The CDR3 consists of 11 residues. DNA for the CDR3: TGCAGTGCTAGAAAAACTTATGGCTACACCTTC. As protein: CSARKTYGYTF.

The chain links TRBV11-2 to TRBJ1-3; 9 nucleotides match TRBD1. The CDR3 loop spans 18 amino acids. J lost 2 bases, V lost 3 bases, and 11 bases had no gene match. Germline CDR1 and CDR2: SGHAT and FQNNGV. The CDR3 sequence: CASSLGQGQFIPGNTIYF. CDR3 nucleotides: TGTGCCAGCAGCTTGGGACAGGGACAGTTTATCCCTGGAAACACCATATATTTT. Looking up the rest from reference TRBV11-2 and TRBJ1-3 gives the full variable domain: EAGVAQSPRYKIIEKRQSVAFWCNPISGHATLYWYQQILGQGPKLLIQFQNNGVVDDSQLPKDRFSAERLKGVDSTLKIQPAKLEDSAVYLCASSLGQGQFIPGNTIYFGEGSWLTVV.

This chain connects TRBV6-6 to TRBJ2-2, with TRBD1 identical over 11 bases. V lost 5 bases, J lost 4 bases, and 3 bases stayed unmatched. The CDR3 consists of 15 residues. Germline lookup yields CDR1 MNHNY and CDR2 SVGAGI (reference sequence). CDR3: CASSPDRGLTGELFF. DNA for the CDR3: TGTGCCAGCAGTCCGGACAGGGGGCTCACCGGGGAGCTGTTTTTT.

This clone occurred a few times. This CDR3 is CASSHYRGADTQYF. The CDR3 nucleotides read TGTGCCAGCAGCCACTACAGGGGAGCAGATACGCAGTATTTT. The chain couples TRBV4-2 to TRBJ2-3; 7 nucleotides match TRBD1. The length of the CDR3 is 14 residues. V lost 3 bases and J lost 4; bases outside the gene matches: 4. CDR1 and CDR2 (germline): LGHNA, YNFKEQ.

V gene TRBV11-2 combines with J gene TRBJ2-5, with TRBD2 matching 12 bases. Germline loops: CDR1 SGHAT, CDR2 FQNNGV. CDR3 length: 17 amino acids. Trimming took 1 base from V and 5 from J; bases not matched to a gene: 8. DNA for the CDR3: TGTGCCAGCAGCTTAGGGCTAGCGGGAGGGCCGGTTGAGACCCAGTACTTC. Translated: CASSLGLAGGPVETQYF.

The CDR3 sequence: CASSARLAGVTGELFF. In nucleotides, the CDR3 is TGCGCCAGCAGCGCCCGACTAGCGGGAGTGACCGGGGAGCTGTTTTTT. This chain connects TRBV5-1 to TRBJ2-2, with 12 bases identical to TRBD2. Trimming took 4 bases from V and 5 from J; bases not matched to a gene: 6. This CDR3 has 16 residues. In germline, CDR1 is SGHRS, CDR2 YFSETQ.

The rearrangement links TRBV9 to TRBJ1-4, with 7 bases lining up with TRBD1. V gave up 3 bases and J gave up 6 bases; unmatched junction bases: 8. The CDR3 totals 15 residues. The germline CDR1 and CDR2 sequences are SGDLS and YYNGEE. The CDR3 bases are TGTGCCAGCAGCGACAACGATGGACAGGATGAAAAACTGTTTTTT. Encoded protein: CASSDNDGQDEKLFF.

V and J are TRBV6-1 and TRBJ2-7, with a possible D match to TRBD1 (6 bases). Germline V lookup: CDR1 MNHNS, CDR2 SASEGT. V was cut by 3 bases and J by 2 bases, with 8 bases left in between. This CDR3 region has 13 residues. CDR3 residues: CASSEGATYEQYF. The CDR3 DNA reads TGTGCCAGCAGTGAGGGGGCAACCTACGAGCAGTACTTC.